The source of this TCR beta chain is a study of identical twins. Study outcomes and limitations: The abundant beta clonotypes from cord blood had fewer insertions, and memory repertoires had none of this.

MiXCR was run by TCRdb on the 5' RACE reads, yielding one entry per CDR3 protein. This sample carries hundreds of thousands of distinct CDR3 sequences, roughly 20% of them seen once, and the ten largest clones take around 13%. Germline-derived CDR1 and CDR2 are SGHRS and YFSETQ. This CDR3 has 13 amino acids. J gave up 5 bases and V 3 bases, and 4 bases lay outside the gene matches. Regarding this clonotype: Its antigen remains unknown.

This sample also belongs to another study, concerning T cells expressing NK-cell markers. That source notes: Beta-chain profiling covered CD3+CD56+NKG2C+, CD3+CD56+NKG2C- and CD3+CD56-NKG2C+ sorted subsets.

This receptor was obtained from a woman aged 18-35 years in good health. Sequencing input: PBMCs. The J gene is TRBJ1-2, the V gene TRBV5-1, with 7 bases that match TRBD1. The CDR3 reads CASSSGGQYGYTF. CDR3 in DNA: TGCGCCAGCAGCTCTGGGGGACAGTATGGCTACACCTTC. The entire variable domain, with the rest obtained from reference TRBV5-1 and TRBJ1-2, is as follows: KAGVTQTPRYLIKTRGQQVTLSCSPISGHRSVSWYQQTPGQGLQFLFEYFSETQRNKGNFPGRFSGRQFSNSRSEMNVSTLELGDSALYLCASSSGGQYGYTFGSGTRLTVV.